Below are 31 T cell receptor beta chains sequenced from a single sample in a study of identical twins. One entry per CDR3 protein, called by TCRdb with MiXCR from the 5' RACE reads. The sample shows around 570,000 distinct CDR3 sequences, 9.5% to 10% of them seen only once. These data are also associated with another study on yellow fever vaccine responses in identical twins.

The sequenced material came from PBMCs. All receptors derive from a woman under 30 in good health.

The chain combines TRBV27 with TRBJ2-6, with 7 bases fitting TRBD2. The germline V gene has CDR1 MNHEY and CDR2 SMNVEV (reference sequence). The V and J ends lost 6 bases and 0 bases, in that order; junction bases with no gene match: 2. CDR3 length equals 15 residues. The CDR3 DNA follows: TGTGCCAGCAGGGCTAGCGGCTCTGGGGCCAACGTCCTGACTTTC. This sequence encodes CASRASGSGANVLTF.

This clonotype has a count of ten or more. This chain joins TRBV12-3 or TRBV12-4 and TRBJ2-1; TRBD1 is a possible D gene (6 bases). V was cut by 6 bases and J by 4 bases, with 13 bases left in between. The CDR3 runs 14 residues. As DNA, the CDR3 is TGTGCCAGCAGGGGGGCTAGGAGATACAATGAGCAGTTCTTC. It encodes CASRGARRYNEQFF.

This clonotype came up many times. The chain is built from TRBV25-1 and TRBJ2-3; TRBD2 agrees at 10 bases. From germline, CDR1 is MGHDK and CDR2 SYGVNS. The V gene end was trimmed by 4 bases and the J gene end by 5 bases; junction bases not matched to a gene: 3. The length of the CDR3 is 14 residues. The CDR3 protein is CASSVLAGEDTQYF. DNA of the CDR3: TGTGCCAGCAGTGTCCTAGCGGGGGAAGATACGCAGTATTTT. Drawing the rest from reference TRBV25-1 and TRBJ2-3, the complete variable domain is EADIYQTPRYLVIGTGKKITLECSQTMGHDKMYWYQQDPGMELHLIHYSYGVNSTEKGDLSSESTVSRIRTEHFPLTLESARPSHTSQYLCASSVLAGEDTQYFGPGTRLTVL.

This clonotype was counted only a few times. The rearrangement uses TRBV29-1 and TRBJ2-2; D remains ambiguous. V was shortened by 8 bases and J by 4 bases, with 11 bases between the two germline ends. Germline CDR1 reads SQVTM; CDR2 reads ANQGSEA. The CDR3 has 12 residues. DNA for the CDR3: TGCAGCATCCACAGAGGCACCGGGGAGCTGTTTTTT. It translates to CSIHRGTGELFF.

This clonotype was detected ten times or more. The rearrangement uses TRBV12-3 or TRBV12-4 and TRBJ2-1; D may be TRBD2 (7 bases). This CDR3 is 14 amino acids long. V was trimmed by 5 bases and J by 10 bases, leaving 18 bases between them. The CDR3 DNA reads as TGTGCCAGCAGTCCCTCCCACGGGGGGCAGGAGCAGTTCTTC. Amino acid sequence: CASSPSHGGQEQFF.

The chain links TRBV5-6 to TRBJ1-1; no firm D call. Per the germline V gene, CDR1 is SGHDT and CDR2 is YYEEEE. V lost 0 bases and J lost 2, with 14 bases in between. CDR3 length: 16 amino acids. CDR3 nucleotide sequence: TGTGCCAGCAGCTTGGTTGGGCAGGAGGCAAACACTGAAGCTTTCTTT. The encoded protein is CASSLVGQEANTEAFF.

The table lists this clonotype with a few counts. As DNA, the CDR3 is TGTGCCAGCAGCCACCTCCCGAGTTTCCTAGGCAAAAACATTCAGTACTTC. Translated, it gives CASSHLPSFLGKNIQYF. The chain combines TRBV28 with TRBJ2-4; D gene unclear. This CDR3 has 17 residues. Germline V gene data show CDR1 as MDHEN and CDR2 as SYDVKM. Trimming took off 6 bases at V and 3 bases at J, with 21 bases between the two ends.

V gene TRBV28 combines with J gene TRBJ2-1; 9 bases match TRBD1. The CDR3 sequence is 15 residues long. The ends lost 4 bases at V and 8 bases at J; junction bases unmatched: 9. From germline, CDR1 is MDHEN and CDR2 SYDVKM. The CDR3, as DNA: TGTGCCAGCAGTTATGCTGGGACAGGGCTGGATGAGCAGTTCTTC. As protein: CASSYAGTGLDEQFF.

The V gene is TRBV12-3 or TRBV12-4, the J gene TRBJ2-5; 10 positions match TRBD2. The CDR3 contains 15 residues. The ends lost 4 bases at V and 4 bases at J; junction bases unmatched: 6. The CDR3: CASSYLAGVGETQYF. The CDR3 nucleotides are TGTGCCAGCAGTTACCTAGCGGGAGTCGGAGAGACCCAGTACTTC.

This clonotype has ten or more counts. The rearrangement links TRBV7-8 to TRBJ1-2; D perhaps matches TRBD1 (5 bases). Per germline, CDR1 SGHVS and CDR2 FQNEAQ. CDR3 length equals 12 residues. V was shortened by 6 bases and J by 2 bases, with 7 bases between the two germline ends. CDR3 DNA: TGTGCCAGCAGGGGGGACAACTATGGCTACACCTTC. As protein: CASRGDNYGYTF. Using reference TRBV7-8 and TRBJ1-2 for the parts outside the CDR3, the full variable domain is GAGVSQSPRYKVAKRGQDVALRCDPISGHVSLFWYQQALGQGPEFLTYFQNEAQLDKSGLPSDRFFAERPEGSVSTLKIQRTQQEDSAVYLCASRGDNYGYTFGSGTRLTVV.

This clonotype appeared many times. This chain uses TRBV5-1 with TRBJ2-4; D remains unclear. Per the germline V gene, CDR1 is SGHRS and CDR2 is YFSETQ. Trimming removed 2 bases at V and 8 bases at J, with 11 bases between. The CDR3 is 13 amino acids. The CDR3 region has the DNA TGCGCCAGCAGCTTATCTTGGAAGGACATTCAGTACTTC. Its protein is CASSLSWKDIQYF.

This clonotype was seen many times. This chain links TRBV29-1 with TRBJ2-1; perhaps TRBD2 as D (6 bases). Germline CDR1 reads SQVTM; CDR2 reads ANQGSEA. This CDR3 region has 12 residues. V dropped 7 bases and J dropped 5 bases, with 12 bases sitting between them. CDR3 protein: CSAGTRNNEQFF. The CDR3, as DNA: TGCAGCGCCGGGACTCGAAACAATGAGCAGTTCTTC.

The sample holds a few counts of this clonotype. This sequence joins TRBV4-3 and TRBJ2-1; D is possibly TRBD1 or TRBD2 (5 bases each). The CDR3 length is 16 residues. The V end lost 1 base, the J end lost 8 bases, and 18 bases lay between the germline ends. Germline-derived CDR1 and CDR2 are LGHNA and YSLEER. CDR3 sequence (DNA): TGCGCCAGCAGCCAAGCCCCTACCTATTTGGGGGATGAGCAGTTCTTC. It specifies CASSQAPTYLGDEQFF.

This clonotype was seen repeatedly, ten times or more. The chain carries TRBV4-1 and TRBJ2-7; the match to TRBD2 covers 8 bases. The V gene end was trimmed by 4 bases and the J gene end by 3 bases; junction bases not matched to a gene: 8. This CDR3 has 15 amino acids. Germline V CDR1 and CDR2: MGHRA, YSYEKL. The CDR3 nucleotides are TGCGCCAGCAGCCCTCAGAGTAGCGGGGTCTACGAGCAGTACTTC. Translation: CASSPQSSGVYEQYF.

Ten or more counts support this clonotype. The rearrangement links TRBV20-1 to TRBJ1-1; 8 bases map to TRBD1. The CDR3 is 14 residues long. The germline gives CDR1 DFQATT, CDR2 SNEGSKA (reference sequence). Trimming took 3 bases from V and 7 from J; bases not matched to a gene: 10. This CDR3 reads CSASFRSGQGEAFF. CDR3 in DNA: TGCAGTGCTAGCTTTAGATCAGGACAGGGTGAAGCTTTCTTT.

This clonotype has a count of ten or more. The chain has TRBV9 and TRBJ2-5; 16 bases are a match to TRBD2. The germline gives CDR1 SGDLS, CDR2 YYNGEE. The CDR3 is 17 residues long. J was trimmed by 2 bases and V by 3 bases; bases with no gene match: 4. The CDR3 sequence is CASSETGLAGGQETQYF. CDR3 sequence (DNA): TGTGCCAGCAGCGAGACGGGACTAGCGGGGGGGCAAGAGACCCAGTACTTC.

The CDR3 sequence is CASSLQPRGQGANVLTF. Written as DNA, the CDR3 is TGTGCCAGCAGTTTACAGCCTCGCGGGCAAGGGGCCAACGTCCTGACTTTC. The chain carries TRBV12-3 or TRBV12-4 and TRBJ2-6, with D perhaps matching TRBD2 (5 bases). This CDR3 contains 17 residues. Trimming cost V 2 bases and J 4 bases, with 15 bases left between them.

There are many counts of this clonotype. The rearrangement uses TRBV5-1 and TRBJ1-3, with a weak D call TRBD1 (5 bases). This CDR3 comprises 19 residues. Per germline, CDR1 SGHRS and CDR2 YFSETQ. Trimming removed 2 bases from V and 0 bases from J, with 21 bases in between. CDR3 residues: CASSFLAGPGSVSGNTIYF. The CDR3 nucleotides read TGCGCCAGCAGCTTTCTGGCAGGGCCCGGCTCCGTCTCTGGAAACACCATATATTTT.

The chain uses TRBV14 and TRBJ2-7, with 11 bases aligning to TRBD2. This CDR3 has 13 amino acids. In germline, CDR1 is SGHDN, CDR2 FVKESK. V lost 3 bases and J lost 6; bases outside the gene matches: 1. The CDR3 is CASSQLAGGEQYF. The CDR3 DNA sequence: TGTGCCAGCAGCCAGCTAGCGGGAGGCGAGCAGTACTTC.

The chain uses TRBV7-9 and TRBJ2-2, with D hard to call. The germline gives CDR1 SEHNR, CDR2 FQNEAQ (reference sequence). This CDR3 comprises 15 residues. The V and J ends lost 1 base and 6 bases respectively, with 12 bases between them. CDR3 DNA: TGTGCCAGCAGCTTAGGACAAACAAGCGCCGGGGAGCTGTTTTTT. Its translation is CASSLGQTSAGELFF.

This clonotype has ten or more counts. The J gene is TRBJ2-3, the V gene TRBV7-9, with D possibly TRBD2 on 6 matching bases. Per germline, CDR1 SEHNR and CDR2 FQNEAQ (reference sequence). Trimming cost V 5 bases and J 2 bases, with 11 bases left between them. The CDR3 is 14 amino acids. Here the CDR3 DNA reads TGTGCCAGCAGCCCGGAGGGTACCACAGATACGCAGTATTTT. It translates to CASSPEGTTDTQYF.

In this sample, this clonotype turned up many times. This chain joins TRBV7-3 and TRBJ2-3; no clear D. The germline gives CDR1 SGHTA, CDR2 FQGTGA. The CDR3 has 14 amino acids. Trimming took 3 bases from V and 0 from J, leaving 7 bases between them. The CDR3 reads CASSFSQSTDTQYF. In DNA form, the CDR3 reads TGTGCCAGCAGCTTTTCCCAAAGCACAGATACGCAGTATTTT.

This clonotype was seen only a few times. This rearrangement joins TRBV29-1 to TRBJ2-2; 8 nucleotides agree with TRBD2. The germline V gene has CDR1 SQVTM and CDR2 ANQGSEA. V dropped 1 base and J dropped 3; count of bases not matched to a gene: 1. The CDR3 contains 14 residues. The CDR3 spells CSVEVAGYTGELFF. CDR3 DNA sequence: TGCAGCGTTGAAGTAGCGGGGTACACCGGGGAGCTGTTTTTT.

This clonotype was detected ten times or more. The chain combines TRBV20-1 with TRBJ2-5, with 11 bases lining up with TRBD2. V lost 5 bases to trimming and J lost 2 bases; unmatched junction nucleotides: 10. Germline assignment: CDR1 DFQATT and CDR2 SNEGSKA (reference sequence). CDR3 size: 16 residues. Here the CDR3 DNA reads TGCAGTGCTTCCATTGGGCTAGCGGGAGGACAAGAGACCCAGTACTTC. This sequence encodes CSASIGLAGGQETQYF.

This chain connects TRBV5-1 to TRBJ2-1, with D perhaps TRBD2 (5 bases). Trimming stripped 1 base from V and 7 bases from J, with 15 bases between. The CDR3 has 15 amino acids. Per germline, CDR1 SGHRS and CDR2 YFSETQ. CDR3 loop: CASSLIAIGSNEQFF. As DNA, the CDR3 is TGCGCCAGCAGCTTGATAGCGATCGGGTCTAATGAGCAGTTCTTC.

The chain links TRBV10-3 to TRBJ2-2; 7 nucleotides align to TRBD1. Germline V CDR1 and CDR2: ENHRY, SYGVKD. This CDR3 spans 15 amino acids. V lost 6 bases to trimming and J lost 4 bases; unmatched junction nucleotides: 8. Here the CDR3 reads CAIRDRDRSTGELFF. In DNA, the CDR3 is TGTGCCATCAGAGACCGGGACAGAAGCACCGGGGAGCTGTTTTTT.

This clonotype has at least ten counts. The chain is built from TRBV25-1 and TRBJ2-5, with 10 bases that match TRBD1. Per germline, CDR1 MGHDK and CDR2 SYGVNS. The CDR3 spans 15 residues. The V gene end was trimmed by 5 bases and the J gene end by 4 bases; junction bases not matched to a gene: 7. Here the CDR3 DNA reads TGTGCCAGCAGTTGGGGACAGGGGAGAGTAGAGACCCAGTACTTC. This sequence encodes CASSWGQGRVETQYF.

This clonotype has a handful of counts. CDR3 region: CASSYSGIGNTIYF. Here the CDR3 DNA reads TGTGCCAGCAGTTACTCAGGGATAGGAAACACCATATATTTT. J is TRBJ1-3 and V is TRBV6-5, with D hard to call. Deletions cut 0 bases from V and 4 bases from J, with 7 bases between. The V gene's germline CDR1 is MNHEY and CDR2 SVGAGI. The CDR3 is made up of 14 amino acids.

This clonotype was picked up a small number of times. This rearrangement joins TRBV20-1 to TRBJ2-7; TRBD2 agrees at 10 bases. This CDR3 is 17 amino acids long. The junction had 13 bases not matched to a gene; V was cut back by 1 base and J by 4 bases. Per the germline V gene, CDR1 is DFQATT and CDR2 is SNEGSKA (reference sequence). CDR3 nucleotide sequence: TGCAGTGCTAGAGTCCAGCCTGGACTAGCGGCCCATTACGAGCAGTACTTC. Encoded protein: CSARVQPGLAAHYEQYF.

This clonotype was seen at least ten times. The J gene is TRBJ1-3, the V gene TRBV12-3 or TRBV12-4; D is unresolved. V dropped 7 bases and J dropped 3 bases, with 4 bases sitting between them. CDR3 length equals 11 residues. In DNA form, the CDR3 reads TGTGCCAGCACCTTTGGAAACACCATATATTTT. This sequence encodes CASTFGNTIYF.

This clonotype was picked up many times. The CDR3 sequence is CSAALGVNNQPQHF. In nucleotides, the CDR3 is TGCAGTGCTGCCCTAGGGGTGAACAATCAGCCCCAGCATTTT. V gene TRBV20-1 combines with J gene TRBJ1-5; weak D call: TRBD1 (5 bases). The CDR3 runs 14 residues. Germline V gene lookup returns CDR1 DFQATT and CDR2 SNEGSKA (reference sequence). Trimming shortened V by 5 bases and J by 3 bases, and 14 bases separated the two germline ends.